The clone carrying this T cell receptor beta chain has ten or more counts. Its antigen is not known. The data originate from a study of early T cells in non-severe SARS-CoV-2 infection. The wider study: Whole-blood bulk RNA, unsorted, was sequenced, and chains were unpaired.

Individual cDNA molecules each received unique molecular identifiers attached to them. TCRdb ran MiXCR on the 5' RACE reads and lists one entry per CDR3 protein. The repertoire consists of approximately 100,000 distinct CDR3 sequences, with 12% to 15% occurring once and the leading ten covering 5% to 7.5%. This CDR3 is built from 13 residues. The trim removed 0 bases at V and 9 bases at J, leaving 3 bases unmatched. CDR1 and CDR2 from the germline V gene are LNHNV and YYDKDF (reference sequence). The study, taken as a whole, reports: Private and CD4 specificities were missed by VDJdb matching, which favored anti-spike CD8 responses.

The clonotype was recovered from an adult who was a healthcare worker with PCR-confirmed SARS-CoV-2 infection or an uninfected control (not recorded which). The chain is built from TRBV15 and TRBJ1-1, with 8 nucleotides matching TRBD1. Sequencing was performed on whole blood. The CDR3 DNA sequence: TGTGCCACCAGCAGAGAAGGACAGGGCAAAGCTTTCTTT. Translation: CATSREGQGKAFF. Variable domain in full (rest from reference TRBV15 and TRBJ1-1): DAMVIQNPRYQVTQFGKPVTLSCSQTLNHNVMYWYQQKSSQAPKLLFHYYDKDFNNEADTPDNFQSRRPNTSFCFLDIRSPGLGDTAMYLCATSREGQGKAFFGQGTRLTVV.